This T cell receptor (beta chain) was sequenced in a study of PD-L1 blockade in urothelial cancer. About the study: Of prior chemotherapy regimens, patients had received between 0 and 3. Blood was evaluated 3 weeks (second dose) and 6 weeks after therapy began.

The J segment lost 4 bases and the V segment lost 2 bases, leaving 7 bases of the junction unmatched. Germline CDR1 reads SGHDN; CDR2 reads FVKESK. The CDR3 length is 15 residues. Method: immunoSEQ multiplex PCR; TCRdb's copy keeps in-frame clones and lacks some. In the table there are 35,000 to 45,000 clones, around 90% of which are singletons. The time point was: peripheral blood 6 weeks after treatment start. Urothelial carcinoma in patients was locally advanced or metastatic. The J gene is TRBJ1-2, the V gene TRBV14; 7 positions match TRBD1. The sequence was obtained from a man in his sixties or seventies with urothelial cancer. This specimen was PBMCs, taken around atezolizumab (anti-PD-L1) treatment. Here the CDR3 reads CASSQTLGGGYGYTF. In nucleotides, the CDR3 is TGTGCCAGCAGCCAAACCTTAGGGGGCGGCTATGGCTACACCTTC.